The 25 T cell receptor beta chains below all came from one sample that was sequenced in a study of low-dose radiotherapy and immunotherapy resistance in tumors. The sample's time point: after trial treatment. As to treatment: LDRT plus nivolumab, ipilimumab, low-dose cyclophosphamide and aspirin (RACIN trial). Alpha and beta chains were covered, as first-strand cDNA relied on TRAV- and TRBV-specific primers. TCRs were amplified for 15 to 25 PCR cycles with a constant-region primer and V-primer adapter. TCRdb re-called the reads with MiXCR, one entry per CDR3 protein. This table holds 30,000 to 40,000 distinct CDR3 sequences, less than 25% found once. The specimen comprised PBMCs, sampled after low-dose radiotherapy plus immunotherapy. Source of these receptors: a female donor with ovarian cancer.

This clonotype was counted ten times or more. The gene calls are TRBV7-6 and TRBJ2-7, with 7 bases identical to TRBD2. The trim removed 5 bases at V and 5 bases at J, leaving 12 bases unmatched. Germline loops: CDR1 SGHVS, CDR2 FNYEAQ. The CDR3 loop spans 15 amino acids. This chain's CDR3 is CASSLQREGQNEQYF. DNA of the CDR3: TGTGCCAGCAGCCTGCAGAGGGAGGGCCAAAACGAGCAGTACTTC.

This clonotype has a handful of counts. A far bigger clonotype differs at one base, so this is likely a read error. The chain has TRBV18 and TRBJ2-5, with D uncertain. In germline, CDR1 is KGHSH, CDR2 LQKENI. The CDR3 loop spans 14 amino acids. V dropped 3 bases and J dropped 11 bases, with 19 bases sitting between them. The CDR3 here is CASSPAIYSNEQYF. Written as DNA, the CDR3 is TGTGCCAGCTCACCGGCCATTTACAGCAATGAGCAGTACTTC.

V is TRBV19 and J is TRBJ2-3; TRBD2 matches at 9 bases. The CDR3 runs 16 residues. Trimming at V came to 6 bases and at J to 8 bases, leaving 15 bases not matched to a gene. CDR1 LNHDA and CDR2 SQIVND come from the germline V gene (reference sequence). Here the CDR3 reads CASSDLAGGPRGTQYF. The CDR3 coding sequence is TGTGCCAGTAGCGATTTGGCGGGAGGGCCTCGAGGTACGCAGTATTTT.

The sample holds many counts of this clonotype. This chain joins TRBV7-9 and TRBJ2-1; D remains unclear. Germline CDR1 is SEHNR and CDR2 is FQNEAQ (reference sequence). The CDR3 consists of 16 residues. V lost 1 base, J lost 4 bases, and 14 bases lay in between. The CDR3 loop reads CASSLGWQKEYNEQFF. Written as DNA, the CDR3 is TGTGCCAGCAGCTTAGGGTGGCAGAAGGAATACAATGAGCAGTTCTTC.

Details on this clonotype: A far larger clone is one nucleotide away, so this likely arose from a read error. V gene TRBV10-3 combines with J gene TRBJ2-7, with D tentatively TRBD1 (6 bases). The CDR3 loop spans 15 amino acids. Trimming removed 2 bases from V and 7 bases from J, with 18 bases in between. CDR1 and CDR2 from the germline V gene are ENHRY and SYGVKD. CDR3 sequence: CAISEDRLAYNEQYF. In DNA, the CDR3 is TGTGCCATCAGTGAGGACAGGTTGGCCTACAATGAGCAGTACTTC.

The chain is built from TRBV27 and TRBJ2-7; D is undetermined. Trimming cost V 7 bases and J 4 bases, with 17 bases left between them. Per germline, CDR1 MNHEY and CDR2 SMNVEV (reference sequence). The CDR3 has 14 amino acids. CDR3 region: CASIDDDGAYEQYF. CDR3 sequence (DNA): TGTGCCAGCATCGATGACGATGGCGCGTACGAGCAGTACTTC.

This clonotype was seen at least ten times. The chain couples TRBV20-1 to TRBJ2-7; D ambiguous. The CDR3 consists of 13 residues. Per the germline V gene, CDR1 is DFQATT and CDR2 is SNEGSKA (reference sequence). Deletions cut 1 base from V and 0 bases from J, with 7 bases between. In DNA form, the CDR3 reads TGCAGTGCTAGAGCCAAAGGCTCCTACGAGCAGTACTTC. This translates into CSARAKGSYEQYF.

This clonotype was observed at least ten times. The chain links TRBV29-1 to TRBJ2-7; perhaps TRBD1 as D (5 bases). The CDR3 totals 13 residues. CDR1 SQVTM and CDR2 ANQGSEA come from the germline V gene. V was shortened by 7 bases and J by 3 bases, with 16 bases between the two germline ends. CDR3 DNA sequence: TGCAGCGCCTCGGAGACAGCCTTCTACGAGCAGTACTTC. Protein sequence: CSASETAFYEQYF.

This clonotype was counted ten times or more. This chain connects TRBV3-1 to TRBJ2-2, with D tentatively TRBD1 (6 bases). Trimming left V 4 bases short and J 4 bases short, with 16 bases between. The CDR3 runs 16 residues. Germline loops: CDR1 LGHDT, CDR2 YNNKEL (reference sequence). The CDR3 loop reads CASSRSQGLGTGELFF. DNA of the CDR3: TGTGCCAGCAGCCGCAGCCAGGGGTTGGGCACCGGGGAGCTGTTTTTT. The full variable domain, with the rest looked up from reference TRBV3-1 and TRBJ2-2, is DTAVSQTPKYLVTQMGNDKSIKCEQNLGHDTMYWYKQDSKKFLKIMFSYNNKELIINETVPNRFSPKSPDKAHLNLHINSLELGDSAVYFCASSRSQGLGTGELFFGEGSRLTVL.

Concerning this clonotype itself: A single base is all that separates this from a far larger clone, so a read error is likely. CDR3 sequence (DNA): TGTGCCAGCAGCCCGATATTTGACTATGTTTCAACGAATGAGCAGTACTTC. It specifies CASSPIFDYVSTNEQYF. The rearrangement joins TRBV3-1 to TRBJ2-7; D is possibly TRBD2 (5 bases). This CDR3 has 17 residues. Per germline, CDR1 LGHDT and CDR2 YNNKEL (reference sequence). The V gene lost 4 bases and the J gene lost 7 bases, with 26 bases spanning the gap.

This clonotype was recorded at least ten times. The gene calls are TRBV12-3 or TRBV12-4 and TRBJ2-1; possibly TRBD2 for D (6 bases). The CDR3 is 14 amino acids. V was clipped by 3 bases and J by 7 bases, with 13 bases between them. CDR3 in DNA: TGTGCCAGCAGTTTCGCCGGGAGTTTGAATGAGCAGTTCTTC. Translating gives CASSFAGSLNEQFF.

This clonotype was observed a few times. The CDR3 spells CSATENTEAFF. The CDR3 DNA reads TGCAGTGCTACCGAGAACACTGAAGCTTTCTTT. The chain joins TRBV20-1 to TRBJ1-1; D remains unclear. Germline V CDR1 and CDR2: DFQATT, SNEGSKA (reference sequence). V lost 4 bases, J lost 1 base, and 4 bases lay in between. The CDR3 contains 11 residues.

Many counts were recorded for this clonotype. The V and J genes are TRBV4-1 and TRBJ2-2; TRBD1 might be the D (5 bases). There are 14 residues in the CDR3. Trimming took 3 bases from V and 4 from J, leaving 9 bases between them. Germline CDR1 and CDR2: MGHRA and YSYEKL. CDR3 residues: CASSHGRVTGELFF. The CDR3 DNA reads TGCGCCAGCAGCCATGGCAGGGTCACCGGGGAGCTGTTTTTT.

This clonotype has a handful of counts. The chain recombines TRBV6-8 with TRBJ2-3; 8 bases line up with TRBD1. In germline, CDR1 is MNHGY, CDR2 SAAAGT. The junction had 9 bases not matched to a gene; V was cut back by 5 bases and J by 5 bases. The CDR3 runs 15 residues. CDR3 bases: TGTGCCAGCAGTGTCGGCAGGGGGCATGGAGATACGCAGTATTTT. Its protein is CASSVGRGHGDTQYF.

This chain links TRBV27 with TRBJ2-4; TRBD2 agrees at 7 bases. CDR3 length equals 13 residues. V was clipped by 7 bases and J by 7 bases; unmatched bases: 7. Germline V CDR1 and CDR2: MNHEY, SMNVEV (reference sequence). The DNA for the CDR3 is TGTGCCAGCATGGGGGGGGGAGGGAACATTCAGTACTTC. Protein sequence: CASMGGGGNIQYF.

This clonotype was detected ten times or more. The CDR3 nucleotides are TGTGCCTGGAGTGTTGGGTCTAGCGGGATGTCCGAGCAGTACTTC. Protein: CAWSVGSSGMSEQYF. The chain combines TRBV30 with TRBJ2-7; 9 bases match TRBD2. With 0 bases clipped from V and 6 bases from J, the junction kept 9 bases outside the gene matches. The CDR3 sequence is 15 residues long. Germline V lookup: CDR1 GTSNPN, CDR2 SVGIG (reference sequence).

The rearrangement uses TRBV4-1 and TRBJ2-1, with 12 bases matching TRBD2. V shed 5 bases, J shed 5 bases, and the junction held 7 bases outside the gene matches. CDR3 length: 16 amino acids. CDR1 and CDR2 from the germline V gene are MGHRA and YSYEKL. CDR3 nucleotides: TGCGCCAGCAGCGCCCGACTAGCGGGAGCGAACAATGAGCAGTTCTTC. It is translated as CASSARLAGANNEQFF.

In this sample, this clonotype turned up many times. The CDR3 nucleotides read TGTGCCAGCAGCGTTCGGAGTTTGAACACTGAAGCTTTCTTT. Its translation is CASSVRSLNTEAFF. The chain uses TRBV9 and TRBJ1-1; D unresolved. V was shortened by 2 bases and J by 0 bases, with 8 bases between the two germline ends. The CDR3 consists of 14 residues. CDR1 is SGDLS and CDR2 is YYNGEE in the germline V gene.

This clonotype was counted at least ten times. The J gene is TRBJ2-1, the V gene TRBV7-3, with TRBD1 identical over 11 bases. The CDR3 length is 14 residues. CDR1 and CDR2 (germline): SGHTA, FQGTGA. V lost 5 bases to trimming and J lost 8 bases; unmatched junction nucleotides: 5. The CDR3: CASSGQGAFDEQFF. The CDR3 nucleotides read TGTGCCAGCAGCGGACAGGGGGCGTTCGATGAGCAGTTCTTC.

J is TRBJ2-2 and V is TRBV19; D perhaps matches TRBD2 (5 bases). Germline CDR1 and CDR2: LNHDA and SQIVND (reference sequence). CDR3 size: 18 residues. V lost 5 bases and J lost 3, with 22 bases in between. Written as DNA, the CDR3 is TGTGCCAGTAGTCTAGCAGCACTCCGGGCTTGGGACACCGGGGAGCTGTTTTTT. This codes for CASSLAALRAWDTGELFF.

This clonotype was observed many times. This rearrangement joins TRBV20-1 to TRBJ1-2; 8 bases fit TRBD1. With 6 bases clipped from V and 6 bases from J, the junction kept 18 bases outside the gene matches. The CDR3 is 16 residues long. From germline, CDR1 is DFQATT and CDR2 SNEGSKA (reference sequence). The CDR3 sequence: CSATAHSQGGIDGYTF. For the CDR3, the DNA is TGCAGTGCCACCGCCCACTCACAGGGGGGTATAGATGGCTACACCTTC.

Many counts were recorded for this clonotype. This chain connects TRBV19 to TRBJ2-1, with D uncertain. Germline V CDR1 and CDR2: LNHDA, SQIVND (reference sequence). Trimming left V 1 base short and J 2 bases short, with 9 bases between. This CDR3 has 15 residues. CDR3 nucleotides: TGTGCCAGTAGTATAGGATTTGCTGCCTACAATGAGCAGTTCTTC. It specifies CASSIGFAAYNEQFF.

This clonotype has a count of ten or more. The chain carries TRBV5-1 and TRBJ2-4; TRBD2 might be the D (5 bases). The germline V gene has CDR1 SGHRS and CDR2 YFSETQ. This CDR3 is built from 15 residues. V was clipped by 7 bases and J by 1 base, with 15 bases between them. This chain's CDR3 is CASSRDLGAKNIQYF. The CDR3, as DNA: TGCGCCAGCTCCCGGGATCTCGGGGCCAAAAACATTCAGTACTTC.

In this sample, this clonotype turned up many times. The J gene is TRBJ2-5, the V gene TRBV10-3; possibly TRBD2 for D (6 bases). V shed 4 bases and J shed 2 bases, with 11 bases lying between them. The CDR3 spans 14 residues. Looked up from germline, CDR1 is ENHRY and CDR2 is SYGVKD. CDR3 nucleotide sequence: TGTGCCATCAGTGGCGGGGAGCGGCAAGAGACCCAGTACTTC. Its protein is CAISGGERQETQYF.

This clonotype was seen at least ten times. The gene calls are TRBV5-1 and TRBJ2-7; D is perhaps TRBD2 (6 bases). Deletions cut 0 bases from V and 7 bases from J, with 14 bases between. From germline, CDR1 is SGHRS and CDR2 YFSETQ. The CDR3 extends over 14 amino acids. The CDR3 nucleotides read TGCGCCAGCAGCTTGGGCGGAGGGTCCCGGGAGCAGTACTTC. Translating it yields CASSLGGGSREQYF. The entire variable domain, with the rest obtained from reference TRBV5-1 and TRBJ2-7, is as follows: KAGVTQTPRYLIKTRGQQVTLSCSPISGHRSVSWYQQTPGQGLQFLFEYFSETQRNKGNFPGRFSGRQFSNSRSEMNVSTLELGDSALYLCASSLGGGSREQYFGPGTRLTVT.